This entry describes one TCR beta chain. The antigen is not known. Data came from immunoSEQ multiplex PCR; TCRdb stores just in-frame clones and leaves some out. Among about 22,000 clones listed, roughly four fifths were seen once. The data belong to a study of T cells in narcolepsy. The wider study: Donors had narcolepsy type 1 or type 2, or were healthy controls. Study results and caveats: No autoreactive T cell clone sequences appeared in some memory CD4+ repertoires. Reportedly, autoreactive clonotypes were serially detected in patients' blood but not controls'. Comparing one patient's CSF and blood CD4+ clonotypes highlighted HCRT- and TRIB2-specific autoreactive clonotypes.

Trimming stripped 0 bases from V and 7 bases from J, with 4 bases between. The CDR3 totals 12 residues. The germline CDR1 and CDR2 sequences are SGHRS and YFSETQ. The source is a human donor in good health. Sequenced input: memory (CD45RA-) CD4+ T cells from blood. This chain connects TRBV5-1 to TRBJ2-2; D is ambiguous. DNA for the CDR3: TGCGCCAGCAGCTTGGTGGACGGGGAGCTGTTTTTT. Protein sequence: CASSLVDGELFF.